The next 20 T cell receptor beta chains were all read from a single sample in a study of blood T cell repertoires in COVID-19. Assay: immunoSEQ multiplex PCR; the TCRdb copy retains only in-frame clones and omits some. This table has 30,000 or so clones, about 90% appearing once. The sample was peripheral blood. These receptors were collected from a human donor with active COVID-19. The donor label of this sample is uncertain.

The gene calls are TRBV6-5 and TRBJ2-5; TRBD2 matches 8 bases. This CDR3 has 14 amino acids. Per the germline V gene, CDR1 is MNHEY and CDR2 is SVGAGI. V shed 11 bases, J shed 2 bases, and the junction held 10 bases outside the gene matches. CDR3 amino acids: CASGPGGQQETQYF. In DNA form, the CDR3 reads TGTGCCTCCGGCCCGGGGGGGCAACAAGAGACCCAGTACTTC.

J is TRBJ2-7 and V is TRBV29-1; 7 bases align to TRBD2. In germline, CDR1 is SQVTM, CDR2 ANQGSEA. The J segment lost 2 bases and the V segment lost 4 bases, leaving 2 bases of the junction unmatched. This CDR3 region has 12 residues. The CDR3 loop is CSVAGGPYEQYF. The CDR3 coding sequence is TGCAGCGTTGCGGGAGGCCCCTACGAGCAGTACTTC.

This chain uses TRBV27 with TRBJ2-1; 7 nucleotides agree with TRBD1. The CDR3 covers 15 residues. Trimming removed 5 bases from V and 9 bases from J; junction bases left unmatched: 13. In germline, CDR1 is MNHEY, CDR2 SMNVEV (reference sequence). Written as DNA, the CDR3 is TGTGCCAGCAGTCCGGGACAGTCCTTCTGGAGTGAGCAGTTCTTC. Protein: CASSPGQSFWSEQFF.

This clone was found once. This CDR3 reads CASSALGRGGPHPNTGELFF. The CDR3 DNA reads as TGTGCCAGCAGCGCCCTGGGGCGGGGGGGCCCTCACCCGAACACCGGGGAGCTGTTTTTT. V usage is TRBV9 and J usage is TRBJ2-2, with 9 bases lining up with TRBD2. The CDR3 is 20 residues long. J gave up 0 bases and V 3 bases, and 15 bases lay outside the gene matches. Germline assignment: CDR1 SGDLS and CDR2 YYNGEE.

As DNA, the CDR3 is TGTGCCAGTAGTCCGGCGACAGACAACTATGGCTACACCTTC. Protein: CASSPATDNYGYTF. The J gene is TRBJ1-2, the V gene TRBV19; D may be TRBD1 (5 bases). Germline V gives CDR1 LNHDA, CDR2 SQIVND (reference sequence). Trimming left V 5 bases short and J 2 bases short, with 12 bases between. The CDR3 sequence is 14 residues long. The full variable domain, rest sourced from reference TRBV19 and TRBJ1-2, is DGGITQSPKYLFRKEGQNVTLSCEQNLNHDAMYWYRQDPGQGLRLIYYSQIVNDFQKGDIAEGYSVSREKKESFPLTVTSAQKNPTAFYLCASSPATDNYGYTFGSGTRLTVV.

The rearrangement joins TRBV6-5 to TRBJ2-7; 8 bases line up with TRBD2. The V segment lost 4 bases and the J segment 0 bases; nucleotides outside the gene matches: 8. Germline CDR1 and CDR2: MNHEY and SVGAGI. The CDR3 is 16 residues long. The CDR3 DNA is TGTGCCAGCAGTTCCGCGGGGGGCCAAAGCTCCTACGAGCAGTACTTC. It codes for CASSSAGGQSSYEQYF.

The J gene is TRBJ2-7, the V gene TRBV30; 13 bases are a match to TRBD2. Trimming removed 2 bases from V and 5 bases from J; junction bases left unmatched: 6. Germline CDR1 reads GTSNPN; CDR2 reads SVGIG (reference sequence). The CDR3 has 15 amino acids. The CDR3 DNA is TGTGCCTGGAGTATGGGACTAGCGGGGAATCACGAGCAGTACTTC. Protein: CAWSMGLAGNHEQYF.

The chain employs TRBV7-9 and TRBJ2-3; 10 nucleotides line up with TRBD2. The junction had 1 base not matched to a gene; V was cut back by 4 bases and J by 0 bases. The CDR3 spans 15 residues. The V gene's germline CDR1 is SEHNR and CDR2 FQNEAQ (reference sequence). CDR3: CASSSSGGSTDTQYF. The CDR3, as DNA: TGTGCCAGCAGCTCTAGCGGGGGTAGCACAGATACGCAGTATTTT.

J is TRBJ2-4 and V is TRBV30, with D perhaps matching TRBD1 (6 bases). The germline CDR1 and CDR2 sequences are GTSNPN and SVGIG (reference sequence). With 0 bases removed from V and 1 base from J, the gap between germline ends came to 13 bases. The CDR3 has 16 residues. DNA of the CDR3: TGTGCCTGGAGTGTACCCGGGACAATGGCCAAAAACATTCAGTACTTC. It specifies CAWSVPGTMAKNIQYF.

This clone came up a few times. The chain links TRBV3-1 (or the pseudogene TRBV3-2) to TRBJ1-5, with D perhaps TRBD1 (5 bases). Trimming took off 1 base at V and 3 bases at J, with 10 bases between the two ends. The CDR3 length is 15 residues. Germline lookup yields CDR1 LGHDT and CDR2 YNNKEL (reference sequence). The CDR3 here is CASSQGGDYNQPQHF. CDR3 nucleotides: TGTGCCAGCAGCCAAGGGGGGGATTACAATCAGCCCCAGCATTTT.

The rearrangement uses TRBV28 and TRBJ1-4; the D is unclear. V lost 5 bases and J 0 bases, leaving 16 bases between the germline ends. Germline V gives CDR1 MDHEN, CDR2 SYDVKM. The CDR3 is made up of 17 amino acids. The CDR3 sequence: CASSPRVMVSTNEKLFF. The CDR3 DNA reads TGTGCCAGCAGTCCCCGGGTAATGGTTTCAACTAATGAAAAACTGTTTTTT.

This sequence joins TRBV5-5 and TRBJ2-2; 7 bases line up with TRBD1. This CDR3 has 16 residues. J was trimmed by 7 bases and V by 4 bases; bases with no gene match: 13. Germline lookup yields CDR1 SGHKS and CDR2 YYEKEE (reference sequence). CDR3 sequence: CASSLLDRALGGELFF. The CDR3 DNA sequence: TGTGCCAGCAGCCTTCTCGACAGGGCGCTTGGCGGGGAGCTGTTTTTT.

The chain is built from TRBV15 and TRBJ1-1; tentatively, D is TRBD1 (6 bases). The CDR3 has 17 residues. The V gene lost 8 bases and the J gene lost 4 bases, with 26 bases spanning the gap. The germline CDR1 and CDR2 sequences are LNHNV and YYDKDF (reference sequence). CDR3 region: CATLGGRRKAVGTEAFF. The CDR3 DNA follows: TGTGCCACCCTGGGGGGGCGCAGGAAAGCGGTGGGCACTGAAGCTTTCTTT.

The V call is TRBV18, the J call TRBJ1-1; a possible D gene is TRBD1 (6 bases). The CDR3 loop spans 14 amino acids. V lost 8 bases and J 2 bases, leaving 15 bases between the germline ends. Germline CDR1 and CDR2: KGHSH and LQKENI. CDR3 in DNA: TGTGCCAGCACCCCTGGGGGCCTTAACACTGAAGCTTTCTTT. Its protein product is CASTPGGLNTEAFF. Complete variable domain (other parts from reference TRBV18 and TRBJ1-1): NAGVMQNPRHLVRRRGQEARLRCSPMKGHSHVYWYRQLPEEGLKFMVYLQKENIIDESGMPKERFSAEFPKEGPSILRIQQVVRGDSAAYFCASTPGGLNTEAFFGQGTRLTVV.

The gene calls are TRBV7-3 and TRBJ2-7; 8 bases map to TRBD1. The CDR3 consists of 13 residues. Germline loops: CDR1 SGHTA, CDR2 FQGTGA. V lost 6 bases to trimming and J lost 4 bases; unmatched junction nucleotides: 5. The CDR3 coding sequence is TGTGCCAGCAGAAGGACAGGGATTTACGAGCAGTACTTC. Translation: CASRRTGIYEQYF.

The rearrangement joins TRBV29-1 to TRBJ2-3; tentative D call: TRBD1 (6 bases). V was shortened by 7 bases and J by 3 bases, with 14 bases between the two germline ends. This CDR3 is 13 amino acids long. Germline CDR1 reads SQVTM; CDR2 reads ANQGSEA. Here the CDR3 DNA reads TGCAGCGCCGACAGGATAACGACAGATACGCAGTATTTT. As protein: CSADRITTDTQYF.

This chain uses TRBV9 with TRBJ1-2; perhaps TRBD1 as D (5 bases). The CDR3 runs to 15 residues. Germline values: CDR1 SGDLS, CDR2 YYNGEE. The V gene lost 4 bases and the J gene lost 4 bases, with 17 bases spanning the gap. The CDR3 region has the DNA TGTGCCAGCAGCCCACTTGGTGGGAGGGGCTATGGCTACACCTTC. It is translated as CASSPLGGRGYGYTF.

This clone is labeled large (0.1 to 1%). The chain employs TRBV28 and TRBJ1-2; perhaps TRBD1 as D (5 bases). The V gene lost 3 bases and the J gene lost 4 bases, with 15 bases spanning the gap. Germline assignment: CDR1 MDHEN and CDR2 SYDVKM. This CDR3 is 15 amino acids long. The CDR3 here is CASSLDPGTPYGYTF. Written as DNA, the CDR3 is TGTGCCAGCAGTTTGGATCCGGGGACTCCCTATGGCTACACCTTC.

This clone was picked up one time. The chain combines TRBV5-1 with TRBJ1-5; 7 bases are a match to TRBD1. Trimming removed 3 bases from V and 4 bases from J; junction bases left unmatched: 4. The germline CDR1 and CDR2 sequences are SGHRS and YFSETQ. The CDR3 has 14 residues. The CDR3 loop reads CASSSGQINQPQHF. CDR3 bases: TGCGCCAGCAGCTCGGGACAGATAAATCAGCCCCAGCATTTT.

This clone was picked up one time. The V gene is TRBV7-9, the J gene TRBJ2-3; 9 bases are shared with TRBD2. Looked up from germline, CDR1 is SEHNR and CDR2 is FQNEAQ (reference sequence). The CDR3 consists of 14 residues. Trimming removed 2 bases from V and 5 bases from J; junction bases left unmatched: 2. DNA of the CDR3: TGTGCCAGCAGCTTAATAGCGGGAGTAGATACGCAGTATTTT. Encoded protein: CASSLIAGVDTQYF.